This passage covers 20 T cell receptor beta chains from one sample sequenced in a study of blood T cell repertoires in COVID-19. The method was immunoSEQ multiplex PCR; TCRdb's version includes in-frame clones alone and lacks a portion of them. The sample comprises around 250,000 clones, around 87% of which are singletons, and approximately 6.8% rests with the top ten. Material: peripheral blood. The receptors originated from a woman in her 70s with active or convalescent COVID-19.

The chain recombines TRBV7-2 with TRBJ2-5, with no clear D. This CDR3 has 13 residues. Germline V gene sequence: CDR1 SGHTA, CDR2 FQGNSA. With 3 bases removed from V and 4 bases from J, the gap between germline ends came to 9 bases. The CDR3 region is CASSFPNRETQYF. The CDR3 DNA follows: TGTGCCAGCAGCTTTCCTAATAGAGAGACCCAGTACTTC. The whole variable domain, filled in from reference TRBV7-2 and TRBJ2-5, reads GAGVSQSPSNKVTEKGKDVELRCDPISGHTALYWYRQSLGQGLEFLIYFQGNSAPDKSGLPSDRFSAERTGGSVSTLTIQRTQQEDSAVYLCASSFPNRETQYFGPGTRLLVL.

The CDR3 DNA follows: TGCGCCAGCAGCCGGACAGGGGAGGCTCATGGCTACACCTTC. Its translation is CASSRTGEAHGYTF. V gene TRBV5-1 combines with J gene TRBJ1-2, with 9 bases that match TRBD1. CDR1 SGHRS and CDR2 YFSETQ come from the germline V gene. The V segment lost 4 bases and the J segment 6 bases; nucleotides outside the gene matches: 7. The CDR3 covers 14 residues.

The rearrangement uses TRBV7-3 and TRBJ2-3; D unresolved. Per germline, CDR1 SGHTA and CDR2 FQGTGA. V lost 4 bases, J lost 4 bases, and 6 bases lay in between. CDR3 length: 12 residues. CDR3 amino acids: CASSSGADTQYF. The CDR3 bases are TGTGCCAGCAGCTCCGGAGCAGATACGCAGTATTTT.

The chain joins TRBV2 to TRBJ1-1; 7 positions match TRBD1. The trim removed 8 bases at V and 0 bases at J, leaving 3 bases unmatched. Germline V CDR1 and CDR2: SNHLY, FYNNEI. The CDR3 has 13 amino acids. This CDR3 reads CASDRVLNTEAFF. CDR3 DNA: TGTGCCAGCGACAGGGTCCTGAACACTGAAGCTTTCTTT.

This clone was seen only once. The V gene is TRBV7-9, the J gene TRBJ2-5; D unclear. Per germline, CDR1 SEHNR and CDR2 FQNEAQ (reference sequence). The CDR3 has 14 amino acids. Trimming cost V 2 bases and J 5 bases, with 12 bases left between them. The DNA of the CDR3 is TGTGCCAGCAGCTTAAGCCTTCCCGGGGAGACCCAGTACTTC. It is translated as CASSLSLPGETQYF.

The V and J genes are TRBV5-6 and TRBJ1-1; perhaps TRBD1 as D (6 bases). CDR3 length: 12 residues. Germline lookup yields CDR1 SGHDT and CDR2 YYEEEE. V was pared by 0 bases and J by 7 bases, with 7 bases between. In DNA form, the CDR3 reads TGTGCCAGCAGCTTGGTACAGGGTGAAGCTTTCTTT. Its protein is CASSLVQGEAFF.

The chain combines TRBV10-3 with TRBJ2-5; D might be TRBD1 (5 bases). Trimming took 2 bases from V and 1 from J, leaving 17 bases between them. Germline V gene lookup returns CDR1 ENHRY and CDR2 SYGVKD. The CDR3 totals 17 residues. CDR3 DNA sequence: TGTGCCATCAGTGAGCCTCCGCCCAGGGCCCCCCAAGAGACCCAGTACTTC. Its translation is CAISEPPPRAPQETQYF.

This clone was counted a single time. V is TRBV15 and J is TRBJ2-3; TRBD1 matches at 9 bases. The germline CDR1 and CDR2 sequences are LNHNV and YYDKDF (reference sequence). The CDR3 extends over 15 amino acids. J was trimmed by 5 bases and V by 1 base; bases with no gene match: 4. CDR3 region: CATSRVPGQGDTQYF. The CDR3 DNA sequence: TGTGCCACCAGCAGAGTACCGGGACAGGGAGATACGCAGTATTTT.

A single count supports this clone. The genes are TRBV2 and TRBJ1-4, with D perhaps matching TRBD1 (5 bases). Germline assignment: CDR1 SNHLY and CDR2 FYNNEI. The CDR3 sequence is 14 residues long. V was trimmed by 7 bases and J by 3 bases, leaving 12 bases between them. CDR3 sequence reads: CASTSGLANEKLFF. The CDR3 DNA reads as TGTGCCAGCACCTCGGGACTGGCTAATGAAAAACTGTTTTTT.

This clone was counted a few times. This chain joins TRBV2 and TRBJ1-2, with D unresolved. The CDR3 spans 15 residues. Between the trimmed V and J ends, which lost 7 bases and 0 bases, there was a span of 15 bases. Germline lookup yields CDR1 SNHLY and CDR2 FYNNEI. CDR3 in amino acids: CASIISAGSNYGYTF. CDR3 DNA sequence: TGTGCCAGCATCATCTCGGCAGGATCTAACTATGGCTACACCTTC.

The rearrangement links TRBV24-1 to TRBJ1-4, with D possibly matching TRBD1 (6 bases). The V gene's germline CDR1 is KGHDR and CDR2 SFDVKD. CDR3 length equals 15 residues. Trimming took 2 bases from V and 6 from J, leaving 12 bases between them. This chain's CDR3 is CATSDSGTPYEKLFF. CDR3 in DNA: TGTGCCACCAGTGATTCCGGGACACCCTATGAAAAACTGTTTTTT.

CDR3 bases: TGTGCCAGCAGCTTATCAGGGGATGGCTACACCTTC. It encodes CASSLSGDGYTF. The chain uses TRBV7-9 and TRBJ1-2, with D possibly being TRBD1 (6 bases). The CDR3 sequence is 12 residues long. Trimming pared 2 bases from V and 6 bases from J, leaving 7 bases between. Germline V gene data show CDR1 as SEHNR and CDR2 as FQNEAQ (reference sequence).

The V call is TRBV6-5, the J call TRBJ2-3, with D perhaps matching TRBD1 (6 bases). Germline loops: CDR1 MNHEY, CDR2 SVGAGI. There are 15 residues in the CDR3. V lost 4 bases and J lost 0, with 11 bases in between. CDR3 in amino acids: CASSSSGQSTDTQYF. CDR3 coding DNA: TGTGCCAGCAGTTCATCCGGACAGAGCACAGATACGCAGTATTTT.

V and J are TRBV14 and TRBJ2-1, with TRBD1 matching 7 bases. After removal of 4 bases from V and 7 bases from J, the junction contained 22 bases not matched to a gene. The V gene's germline CDR1 is SGHDN and CDR2 FVKESK. The CDR3 sequence is 19 residues long. The CDR3: CASSPRVGGAFGFWNEQFF. The CDR3 DNA follows: TGTGCCAGCAGCCCGCGTGTAGGGGGCGCGTTCGGGTTTTGGAATGAGCAGTTCTTC.

The chain is built from TRBV2 and TRBJ1-2; D is perhaps TRBD1 (6 bases). This CDR3 is built from 15 residues. Trimming shortened V by 10 bases and J by 2 bases, and 20 bases separated the two germline ends. Germline assignment: CDR1 SNHLY and CDR2 FYNNEI. CDR3 DNA sequence: TGTGCCACCAGAAGTGAGGGGGTTGCCAACTATGGCTACACCTTC. Translating gives CATRSEGVANYGYTF.

V is TRBV3-1 (or the pseudogene TRBV3-2) and J is TRBJ1-2; no definite D call. Germline lookup yields CDR1 LGHDT and CDR2 YNNKEL (reference sequence). CDR3 length equals 12 residues. V lost 2 bases, J lost 10 bases, and 11 bases lay in between. The DNA of the CDR3 is TGTGCCAGCAGCCAAACCGTCGGGGACTACACCTTC. Its translation is CASSQTVGDYTF.

V usage is TRBV6-5 and J usage is TRBJ1-2; 8 positions agree with TRBD1. Germline-derived CDR1 and CDR2 are MNHEY and SVGAGI. CDR3 length: 15 amino acids. V lost 7 bases to trimming and J lost 4 bases; unmatched junction nucleotides: 11. The CDR3 is CASTNRGFLIYGYTF. DNA of the CDR3: TGTGCCAGCACCAACAGGGGGTTCCTCATCTATGGCTACACCTTC.

The V and J genes are TRBV3-1 (or the pseudogene TRBV3-2) and TRBJ2-7; maybe TRBD2 (5 bases). The germline gives CDR1 LGHDT, CDR2 YNNKEL (reference sequence). The CDR3 is 15 residues long. V dropped 1 base and J dropped 5 bases, with 15 bases sitting between them. The CDR3 coding sequence is TGTGCCAGCAGCCAAGCCCCGGCGGGCTGGGACGAGCAGTACTTC. Its protein is CASSQAPAGWDEQYF.

J is TRBJ1-4 and V is TRBV4-1; 8 bases are a match to TRBD1. Losses at the gene ends were 0 bases for V and 7 bases for J; bases not matched to a gene: 7. This CDR3 region has 16 residues. Germline CDR1 and CDR2: MGHRA and YSYEKL. CDR3: CASSQDPGGGGEKLFF. In DNA, the CDR3 is TGCGCCAGCAGCCAAGACCCAGGGGGCGGAGGTGAAAAACTGTTTTTT.

This chain connects TRBV7-9 to TRBJ1-5; weak D call: TRBD1 (6 bases). The CDR3 totals 14 residues. The germline CDR1 and CDR2 sequences are SEHNR and FQNEAQ (reference sequence). Trimming removed 4 bases from V and 3 bases from J, with 10 bases in between. CDR3 loop: CASSSQGINQPQHF. The DNA for the CDR3 is TGTGCCAGCAGCTCACAGGGCATCAATCAGCCCCAGCATTTT.